This TCR beta chain comes out of a study of blood T cell repertoires in COVID-19. The overall study: Donors in the United States, Italy and Spain gave samples during acute or convalescent COVID-19.

This clone occurred once. The CDR3 is 16 residues long. Trimming removed 2 bases at V and 5 bases at J, with 19 bases between. Germline CDR1 and CDR2: SGDLS and YYNGEE. Some clones are missing from TCRdb's copy, which holds only in-frame ones; the method was immunoSEQ multiplex PCR. The data contain roughly 140,000 clones, roughly 79% of them singletons. The clonotype originates from a man aged 45-65 years with active or convalescent COVID-19. This rearrangement joins TRBV9 to TRBJ1-1; the D gene is possibly TRBD1 (6 bases). Sequenced sample: peripheral blood. This chain's CDR3 is CASSVASDSLSTEAFF. The CDR3 DNA sequence: TGTGCCAGCAGCGTGGCCTCGGACAGTCTCTCGACTGAAGCTTTCTTT.